These 26 T cell receptor beta chains were sequenced from one sample in a study of lymphopenia after photon versus proton radiotherapy. TCRdb's table, derived via immunoSEQ multiplex PCR, lists solely in-frame clones and lacks some. The sample holds tens of thousands of clones; approximately 81% are singletons and the top ten take roughly 20%. The specimen comprised peripheral blood, sampled from a patient treated with photon-based radiotherapy. The receptors originated from a man aged 55 to 69 with pancreatic cancer.

The rearrangement joins TRBV4-1 to TRBJ2-3; maybe TRBD2 (7 bases). Trimming left V 3 bases short and J 0 bases short, with 16 bases between. CDR3 length: 17 amino acids. Germline V gene lookup returns CDR1 MGHRA and CDR2 YSYEKL. For the CDR3, the DNA is TGCGCCAGCAGCCAGACGCGGGCGGGGGCAAGCACAGATACGCAGTATTTT. Amino acid sequence: CASSQTRAGASTDTQYF.

The rearrangement uses TRBV2 and TRBJ1-1; D call uncertain. This CDR3 region has 10 residues. Trimming left V 7 bases short and J 11 bases short, with 11 bases between. The germline V gene encodes CDR1 SNHLY and CDR2 FYNNEI. The CDR3 sequence: CASTGMRAFF. For the CDR3, the DNA is TGTGCCAGCACTGGGATGAGGGCTTTCTTT.

The V gene is TRBV18, the J gene TRBJ1-2, with no clear D. Trimming stripped 2 bases from V and 6 bases from J, with 10 bases between. The germline gives CDR1 KGHSH, CDR2 LQKENI. The CDR3 runs to 13 residues. The CDR3 loop reads CASSPAGVNGYTF. CDR3 nucleotide sequence: TGTGCCAGCTCACCAGCTGGGGTGAATGGCTACACCTTC.

This rearrangement joins TRBV10-2 to TRBJ1-2; weak D call: TRBD1 (5 bases). In germline, CDR1 is WSHSY, CDR2 SAAADI. Trimming removed 0 bases from V and 4 bases from J, with 18 bases in between. The CDR3 totals 17 residues. CDR3 bases: TGCGCCAGCAGTGAGTCTGGTTTGGCAGGGCGAGGCTATGGCTACACCTTC. This encodes CASSESGLAGRGYGYTF.

This chain joins TRBV27 and TRBJ1-2; D is ambiguous. Germline CDR1 MNHEY, CDR2 SMNVEV (reference sequence). The CDR3 spans 13 residues. Trimming removed 5 bases at V and 6 bases at J, with 13 bases between. CDR3 amino acids: CASSGTPADGYTF. CDR3 bases: TGTGCCAGCAGTGGCACGCCAGCTGATGGCTACACCTTC.

The chain joins TRBV5-1 to TRBJ2-2, with 10 bases identical to TRBD1. Germline loops: CDR1 SGHRS, CDR2 YFSETQ. V lost 6 bases to trimming and J lost 4 bases; unmatched junction nucleotides: 6. This CDR3 spans 15 amino acids. CDR3 in DNA: TGCGCCAGCATTGACAGGGGGCGGTCCACCGGGGAGCTGTTTTTT. Its translation: CASIDRGRSTGELFF.

This clone was seen more than once but under ten times. The V and J genes are TRBV2 and TRBJ1-2; D perhaps matches TRBD1 (5 bases). The CDR3 spans 15 residues. V shed 2 bases and J shed 5 bases, with 15 bases lying between them. Germline V gives CDR1 SNHLY, CDR2 FYNNEI. The CDR3: CASSERQDSPYGYTF. The CDR3 DNA follows: TGTGCCAGCAGTGAACGCCAAGACAGCCCTTATGGCTACACCTTC.

The V gene is TRBV7-8, the J gene TRBJ1-2; D perhaps matches TRBD1 (5 bases). The germline CDR1 and CDR2 sequences are SGHVS and FQNEAQ. V was clipped by 5 bases and J by 3 bases, with 10 bases between them. The length of the CDR3 is 13 residues. CDR3: CASSEVGDYGYTF. As DNA, the CDR3 is TGTGCCAGCAGCGAGGTGGGGGACTATGGCTACACCTTC. Supplemented by reference TRBV7-8 and TRBJ1-2, the full variable domain reads GAGVSQSPRYKVAKRGQDVALRCDPISGHVSLFWYQQALGQGPEFLTYFQNEAQLDKSGLPSDRFFAERPEGSVSTLKIQRTQQEDSAVYLCASSEVGDYGYTFGSGTRLTVV.

The rearrangement uses TRBV6-5 and TRBJ1-1; maybe TRBD1 (6 bases). The CDR3 is made up of 15 amino acids. Trimming removed 0 bases from V and 4 bases from J, with 12 bases in between. CDR1 is MNHEY and CDR2 is SVGAGI in the germline V gene. CDR3 in amino acids: CASSYSRGGATEAFF. The CDR3 bases are TGTGCCAGCAGTTACTCGAGAGGGGGGGCCACTGAAGCTTTCTTT.

The gene calls are TRBV11-2 and TRBJ1-2; 9 bases align to TRBD1. With V trimmed by 1 base and J by 6 bases, 12 bases remained unmatched. This CDR3 is 17 amino acids long. Germline loops: CDR1 SGHAT, CDR2 FQNNGV. The CDR3: CASSLVPTGQGYDGYTF. The CDR3 DNA sequence: TGTGCCAGCAGCTTAGTTCCGACGGGACAGGGATATGATGGCTACACCTTC.

A remark on this clone: The CDR3 end shows no conserved phenylalanine or tryptophan, and so a read error is likely. Because the CDR3's place on the DNA is in doubt, the DNA is left out and the CDR3 is given as listed by TCRdb. CDR3 loop: CASTTDGTGA. The rearrangement links TRBV6-5 to TRBJ1-3; the table names TRBD1, a call not compared with the DNA. The CDR3 length equals 10 residues, ends included. CDR1 and CDR2 (germline): MNHEY, SVGAGI.

The chain has TRBV6-6 and TRBJ2-3, with a tentative D call TRBD2 (5 bases). Germline CDR1 is MNHNY and CDR2 is SVGAGI (reference sequence). V lost 8 bases and J 4 bases, leaving 22 bases between the germline ends. CDR3 length equals 16 residues. The DNA of the CDR3 is TGTGCCAGCCTCGACCCGACCGCGGGTTTTTCAGATACGCAGTATTTT. It codes for CASLDPTAGFSDTQYF.

V usage is TRBV11-1 and J usage is TRBJ1-2, with D unclear. Germline values: CDR1 SGHAT, CDR2 FQDESV (reference sequence). There are 14 residues in the CDR3. V was shortened by 5 bases and J by 7 bases, with 17 bases between the two germline ends. CDR3 nucleotide sequence: TGTGCCAGCAGCCCACTGGCTATCCGGAGTGGCTACACCTTC. Its protein product is CASSPLAIRSGYTF. The full variable domain, with the rest looked up from reference TRBV11-1 and TRBJ1-2, is EAEVAQSPRYKITEKSQAVAFWCDPISGHATLYWYRQILGQGPELLVQFQDESVVDDSQLPKDRFSAERLKGVDSTLKIQPAELGDSAMYLCASSPLAIRSGYTFGSGTRLTVV.

This clone has only one observation. The chain is built from TRBV6-1 and TRBJ2-5; 7 positions agree with TRBD1. Looked up from germline, CDR1 is MNHNS and CDR2 is SASEGT. The trim removed 4 bases at V and 2 bases at J, leaving 4 bases unmatched. There are 14 residues in the CDR3. The CDR3 region has the DNA TGTGCCAGCAGTGTGGGACAGCTACAAGAGACCCAGTACTTC. Amino acids: CASSVGQLQETQYF.

V and J are TRBV6-4 and TRBJ2-5; D is possibly TRBD1 (5 bases). With the DNA end fitting TRBJ2-7 better, the J assignment may be wrong. CDR3 length: 14 residues. The V gene's germline CDR1 is MRHNA and CDR2 SNTAGT. The CDR3 sequence: CASRAPRAQYEQYF. The CDR3 DNA reads as TGTGCCAGCAGGGCCCCCAGGGCCCAATACGAGCAGTACTTC.

The chain recombines TRBV19 with TRBJ1-2; 12 nucleotides match TRBD1. The CDR3 has 18 residues. Per germline, CDR1 LNHDA and CDR2 SQIVND (reference sequence). After removal of 3 bases from V and 4 bases from J, the junction contained 12 bases not matched to a gene. CDR3 protein: CASSINAGQGARIYGYTF. CDR3 coding DNA: TGTGCCAGTAGTATTAATGCGGGACAGGGGGCTCGGATCTATGGCTACACCTTC.

This chain joins TRBV5-1 and TRBJ2-3; weak D call: TRBD2 (5 bases). Trimming cost V 3 bases and J 4 bases, with 12 bases left between them. The CDR3 covers 14 residues. Per germline, CDR1 SGHRS and CDR2 YFSETQ. In DNA, the CDR3 is TGCGCCAGCAGCTCGACCGGGGTAGCAGATACGCAGTATTTT. As protein: CASSSTGVADTQYF.

The chain is built from TRBV11-1 and TRBJ1-1; no firm D call. The germline V gene has CDR1 SGHAT and CDR2 FQDESV (reference sequence). Trimming removed 2 bases from V and 1 base from J, with 8 bases in between. The CDR3 is 14 amino acids. CDR3 protein: CASSLRRGNTEAFF. The CDR3 DNA is TGTGCCAGCAGCTTACGGCGGGGGAACACTGAAGCTTTCTTT.

The chain combines TRBV6-6 with TRBJ1-4; D not certain. In germline, CDR1 is MNHNY, CDR2 SVGAGI (reference sequence). V lost 0 bases and J 0 bases, leaving 5 bases between the germline ends. The CDR3 is 15 amino acids. CDR3 amino acids: CASSYSRPTNEKLFF. The CDR3 bases are TGTGCCAGCAGTTACTCGCGGCCAACTAATGAAAAACTGTTTTTT.

This clone was observed once. The chain links TRBV5-1 to TRBJ2-3, with 10 bases that match TRBD2. V gave up 0 bases and J gave up 6 bases; unmatched junction bases: 7. From germline, CDR1 is SGHRS and CDR2 YFSETQ. The CDR3 is 16 residues long. This chain's CDR3 is CASSLAPAGGTDTQYF. The CDR3 region has the DNA TGCGCCAGCAGCTTGGCTCCAGCGGGGGGGACCGATACGCAGTATTTT.

The chain has TRBV11-2 and TRBJ1-6; no firm D call. The CDR3 is 17 amino acids. Between the trimmed V and J ends, which lost 10 bases and 0 bases, there was a span of 19 bases. Germline CDR1 is SGHAT and CDR2 is FQNNGV. DNA for the CDR3: TGTGCCACCCGGGTTGTCGGGCCGGCCTCCTATAATTCACCCCTCCACTTT. Residues: CATRVVGPASYNSPLHF.

This rearrangement joins TRBV7-9 to TRBJ1-2; the match to TRBD1 covers 9 bases. Germline trimming cut 5 bases from V and 6 bases from J; bases unmatched to any gene: 7. The CDR3 has 14 residues. Germline V gene lookup returns CDR1 SEHNR and CDR2 FQNEAQ (reference sequence). Here the CDR3 DNA reads TGTGCCAGCAGCACCTCCGGGACAGGGAATGGCTACACCTTC. This translates into CASSTSGTGNGYTF.

This clone was detected only once. The chain employs TRBV27 and TRBJ1-1, with unresolved D. The CDR3 extends over 15 amino acids. V was pared by 6 bases and J by 0 bases, with 14 bases between. Germline V gene sequence: CDR1 MNHEY, CDR2 SMNVEV (reference sequence). CDR3 nucleotides: TGTGCCAGCAGCGACTCCTTCGGGGTGAACACTGAAGCTTTCTTT. Translated: CASSDSFGVNTEAFF.

The rearrangement links TRBV7-2 to TRBJ1-2; D might be TRBD1 (5 bases). Trimming took off 7 bases at V and 5 bases at J, with 23 bases between the two ends. The CDR3 consists of 16 residues. In germline, CDR1 is SGHTA, CDR2 FQGNSA. The CDR3 region is CASTKVTGGRPYGYTF. CDR3 nucleotides: TGTGCCAGCACCAAAGTTACAGGCGGGCGGCCTTATGGCTACACCTTC.

DNA of the CDR3: TGTGCCAGCAGTTCGAATCGACCAGGGACCGGCTCTGGAAACACCATATATTTT. It codes for CASSSNRPGTGSGNTIYF. The chain carries TRBV7-2 and TRBJ1-3, with a weak D call TRBD1 (5 bases). CDR1 SGHTA and CDR2 FQGNSA come from the germline V gene. CDR3 length: 18 residues. V was trimmed by 6 bases and J by 0 bases, leaving 21 bases between them.

This clone has just one count. This rearrangement joins TRBV9 to TRBJ2-3, with TRBD1 as a possible D gene (6 bases). CDR1 SGDLS and CDR2 YYNGEE come from the germline V gene. V was shortened by 0 bases and J by 2 bases, with 16 bases between the two germline ends. CDR3 size: 17 residues. Here the CDR3 reads CASSVGAAGAHTDTQYF. CDR3 nucleotide sequence: TGTGCCAGCAGCGTAGGGGCCGCAGGGGCTCACACAGATACGCAGTATTTT.